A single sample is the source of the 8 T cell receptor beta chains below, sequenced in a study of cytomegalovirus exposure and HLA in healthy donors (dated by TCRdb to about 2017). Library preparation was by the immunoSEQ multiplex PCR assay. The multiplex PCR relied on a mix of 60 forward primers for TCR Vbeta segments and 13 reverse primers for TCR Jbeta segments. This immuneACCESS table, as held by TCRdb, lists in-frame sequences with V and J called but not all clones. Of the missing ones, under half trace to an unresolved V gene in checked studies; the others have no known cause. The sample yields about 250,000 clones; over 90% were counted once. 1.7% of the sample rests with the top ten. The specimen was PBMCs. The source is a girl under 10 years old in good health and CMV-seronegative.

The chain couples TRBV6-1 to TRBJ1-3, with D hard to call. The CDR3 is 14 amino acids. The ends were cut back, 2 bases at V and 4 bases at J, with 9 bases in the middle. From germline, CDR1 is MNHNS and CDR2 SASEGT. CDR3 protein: CASSEMSTGNTIYF. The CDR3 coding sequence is TGTGCCAGCAGTGAAATGTCCACAGGAAACACCATATATTTT.

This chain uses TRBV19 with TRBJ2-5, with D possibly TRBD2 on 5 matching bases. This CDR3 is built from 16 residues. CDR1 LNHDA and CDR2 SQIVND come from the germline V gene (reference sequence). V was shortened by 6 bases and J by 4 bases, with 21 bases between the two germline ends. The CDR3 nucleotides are TGTGCCAGTAGCCTTAAAGGGCGGGTAGGTGGAGAGACCCAGTACTTC. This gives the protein CASSLKGRVGGETQYF.

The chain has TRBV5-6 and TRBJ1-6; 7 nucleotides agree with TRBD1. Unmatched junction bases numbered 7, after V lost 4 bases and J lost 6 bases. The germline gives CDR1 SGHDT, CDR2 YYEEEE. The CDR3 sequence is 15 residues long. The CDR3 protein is CASSPGTAINSPLHF. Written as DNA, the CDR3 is TGTGCCAGCAGCCCCGGGACAGCCATTAATTCACCCCTCCACTTT. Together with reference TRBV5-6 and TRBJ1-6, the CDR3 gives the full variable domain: DAGVTQSPTHLIKTRGQQVTLRCSPKSGHDTVSWYQQALGQGPQFIFQYYEEEERQRGNFPDRFSGHQFPNYSSELNVNALLLGDSALYLCASSPGTAINSPLHFGNGTRLTVT.

The CDR3 DNA is TGTGCCAGCAGCTTCCCGAAGACTACTAGCTCCTACGAGCAGTACTTC. It translates to CASSFPKTTSSYEQYF. The chain combines TRBV7-9 with TRBJ2-7; perhaps TRBD2 as D (5 bases). The CDR3 is 16 residues long. The germline CDR1 and CDR2 sequences are SEHNR and FQNEAQ (reference sequence). V gave up 3 bases and J gave up 0 bases, with 15 bases separating them.

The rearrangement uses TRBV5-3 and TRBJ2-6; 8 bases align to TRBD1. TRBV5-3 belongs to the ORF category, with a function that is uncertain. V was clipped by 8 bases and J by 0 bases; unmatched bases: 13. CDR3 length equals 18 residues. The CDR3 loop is CASCRGQAQPSGANVLTF. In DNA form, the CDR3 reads TGTGCCAGCTGCCGGGGACAGGCACAACCCTCTGGGGCCAACGTCCTGACTTTC.

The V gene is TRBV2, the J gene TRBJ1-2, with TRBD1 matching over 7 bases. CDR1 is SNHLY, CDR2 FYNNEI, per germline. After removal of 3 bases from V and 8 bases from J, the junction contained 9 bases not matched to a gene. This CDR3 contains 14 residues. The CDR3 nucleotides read TGTGCCAGCAGTGATAGCAGGGGGAGTCGGGGCTACACCTTC. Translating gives CASSDSRGSRGYTF.

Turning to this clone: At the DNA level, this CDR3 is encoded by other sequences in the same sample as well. The CDR3 DNA reads as TGCAGCGCGGGATACCTCCAAGAGACCCAGTACTTC. Amino acids: CSAGYLQETQYF. V is TRBV29-1 and J is TRBJ2-5; TRBD2 might be the D (5 bases). CDR1 SQVTM and CDR2 ANQGSEA come from the germline V gene. The CDR3 loop spans 12 amino acids. Deletions cut 7 bases from V and 1 base from J, with 10 bases between.

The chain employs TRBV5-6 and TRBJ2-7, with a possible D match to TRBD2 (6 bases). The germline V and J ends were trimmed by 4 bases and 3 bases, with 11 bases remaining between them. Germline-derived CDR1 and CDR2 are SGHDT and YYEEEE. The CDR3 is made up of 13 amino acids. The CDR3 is CASSPGVGYEQYF. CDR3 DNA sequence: TGTGCCAGCAGCCCGGGGGTCGGCTACGAGCAGTACTTC.